Listed below are T cell receptor beta chains from one sample, sequenced in a study of T cells in localized non-small cell lung cancer. Libraries were prepared by immunoSEQ multiplex PCR; TCRdb keeps only in-frame clonotypes and omits some of them. The data hold over 1,200 clones, with 20% to 25% observed a single time. Here the sequenced sample was normal lung tissue next to the tumor, taken before any cancer treatment. These receptors all come from an older male donor with stage I lung adenocarcinoma. Both conserved end residues are part of each CDR3. The D gene is left open where the match is weak. Not all rows give a size; the values are once, few, many and, for expanded clones, a class.

J,length,V,D,size,CDR3,DNA
TRBJ2-3,16,TRBV6-8,TRBD2,-,CASSYEIAGATDTQYF,TGTGCCAGCAGTTACGAGATAGCGGGGGCCACAGATACGCAGTATTTT
TRBJ1-4,20,TRBV18,-,few,CASSAIDVGVTPLNNEKLFF,TGTGCCAGCTCGGCTATAGACGTGGGGGTGACACCGCTGAATAATGAAAAACTGTTTTTT
TRBJ2-2,16,TRBV12-2,-,medium-sized,CAATKTSGGVTGELFF,TGTGCCGCGACGAAAACTAGCGGGGGGGTCACCGGGGAGCTGTTTTTT
TRBJ2-3,13,TRBV29-1,-,-,CSVVTVSTDTQYF,TGCAGCGTTGTGACAGTAAGCACAGATACGCAGTATTTT
TRBJ2-2,12,TRBV9,-,large,CASSAGTGELFF,TGTGCCAGCAGTGCGGGCACCGGGGAGCTGTTTTTT
TRBJ2-2,17,TRBV9,TRBD1,few,CASSVSIATGGSGELFF,TGTGCCAGCAGCGTATCTATTGCAACAGGGGGCTCCGGGGAGCTGTTTTTT
TRBJ2-5,16,TRBV30,TRBD2,-,CAWSVWGGGPGAAQYF,TGTGCCTGGAGTGTATGGGGCGGGGGACCCGGGGCGGCCCAGTACTTC
TRBJ2-1,14,TRBV11-3,TRBD2,-,CASSYSGRANEQFF,TGTGCCAGCAGCTATAGCGGGAGGGCCAATGAGCAGTTCTTC
TRBJ1-3,16,TRBV11-3,-,-,CASSLIVRATGDTIYF,TGTGCCAGCAGCTTAATTGTCAGGGCGACTGGGGACACCATATATTTT
TRBJ2-1,15,TRBV11-3,-,few,CASSPQVGSYNEQFF,TGTGCCAGCAGCCCTCAGGTGGGTTCCTACAATGAGCAGTTCTTC
TRBJ1-5,15,TRBV11-3,-,medium-sized,CASRSGDSSNQPQHF,TGTGCCAGCAGATCGGGGGATAGCAGCAATCAGCCCCAGCATTTT
TRBJ2-1,15,TRBV11-3,TRBD2,few,CASSQFLAGLWEQFF,TGTGCCAGCAGCCAGTTCTTAGCGGGTCTTTGGGAGCAGTTCTTC
TRBJ1-4,15,TRBV6-8,-,few,CASSYGDRLGEKLFF,TGTGCCAGCAGTTACGGTGACAGGCTCGGTGAAAAACTGTTTTTT
TRBJ2-3,13,TRBV18,-,-,CASSPLAADTQYF,TGTGCCAGCTCACCACTTGCGGCAGATACGCAGTATTTT
TRBJ1-4,15,TRBV28,-,-,CASITPGGGNEKLFF,TGTGCCAGCATTACGCCCGGGGGAGGAAATGAAAAACTGTTTTTT
TRBJ1-5,18,TRBV11-3,TRBD1,-,CASSLRPTGGSGNQPQHF,TGTGCCAGCAGCCTGAGACCTACAGGGGGCTCGGGGAATCAGCCCCAGCATTTT
TRBJ2-7,17,TRBV10-3,-,few,CAISTHFREYSSYEQYF,TGTGCCATCAGTACTCATTTCAGGGAATATAGCTCCTACGAGCAGTACTTC
TRBJ2-2,17,TRBV12-5,TRBD2,few,CASGLDSGGLNTGELFF,TGTGCTAGTGGTTTGGATAGCGGGGGGTTAAACACCGGGGAGCTGTTTTTT
TRBJ2-7,15,TRBV7-7,TRBD1,-,CASSPRDRGRYEQYF,TGTGCCAGCAGCCCACGGGACAGGGGAAGGTACGAGCAGTACTTC
TRBJ1-2,15,TRBV6-8,-,few,CASSYSPGGNYGYTF,TGTGCCAGCAGTTACTCGCCAGGAGGGAATTATGGCTACACCTTC
TRBJ2-3,14,TRBV27,-,-,CASSFGGITDTQYF,TGTGCCAGCAGTTTTGGGGGGATCACAGATACGCAGTATTTT
TRBJ1-1,12,TRBV30,-,-,CAWSPQGYEAFF,TGTGCCTGGAGTCCCCAGGGGTATGAAGCTTTCTTT
TRBJ1-2,14,TRBV9,TRBD1,few,CASSRTGGKTGYTF,TGTGCCAGCAGTCGGACAGGGGGGAAAACTGGCTACACCTTC
TRBJ2-3,17,TRBV11-3,TRBD2,medium-sized,CASSIAVSGKFSDTQYF,TGTGCCAGCAGCATCGCGGTTAGCGGGAAATTTTCAGATACGCAGTATTTT
TRBJ2-5,15,TRBV5-1,TRBD2,-,CASSRLAGGQETQYF,TGCGCCAGCAGCCGACTAGCGGGGGGACAAGAGACCCAGTACTTC
TRBJ2-3,15,TRBV5-1,-,few,CASNARGLATDTQYF,TGCGCCAGCAACGCCCGGGGTCTCGCGACAGATACGCAGTATTTT
TRBJ2-7,16,TRBV19,TRBD2,-,CASSPGTSGGYYEQYF,TGTGCCAGTAGTCCAGGGACTAGCGGGGGGTACTACGAGCAGTACTTC
TRBJ2-3,14,TRBV18,-,few,CASSRGTERDTQYF,TGTGCCAGCTCACGCGGGACAGAGAGAGATACGCAGTATTTT
TRBJ1-5,14,TRBV11-3,-,large,CASSPDEGNQPQHF,TGTGCCAGCAGCCCGGACGAGGGCAATCAGCCCCAGCATTTT
TRBJ1-5,14,TRBV18,-,-,CASSPGNSNQPQHF,TGTGCCAGCTCACCGGGGAATAGCAATCAGCCCCAGCATTTT
TRBJ2-7,16,TRBV29-1,-,-,CSVESPQGSLSYEQYF,TGCAGCGTTGAAAGTCCCCAGGGGTCCCTTTCCTACGAGCAGTACTTC
TRBJ2-2,16,TRBV15,-,-,CATRAVDGTYTGELFF,TGTGCCACCAGAGCGGTGGACGGAACCTACACCGGGGAGCTGTTTTTT
TRBJ2-2,17,TRBV6-8,TRBD2,-,CAVYGTSGGMNTGELFF,TGTGCCGTCTATGGGACTAGCGGGGGGATGAACACCGGGGAGCTGTTTTTT
TRBJ2-6,18,TRBV6-8,TRBD1,-,CASIPGQGAKAGANVLTF,TGTGCCAGCATACCGGGACAGGGGGCGAAAGCTGGGGCCAACGTCCTGACTTTC
TRBJ1-6,15,TRBV18,TRBD1,-,CASSPGQGTVRSLHF,TGTGCCAGCTCACCGGGACAGGGCACGGTTCGGTCCCTCCACTTT
TRBJ2-3,17,TRBV19,TRBD2,-,CASSPPGLAGATDTQYF,TGTGCCAGTAGTCCACCGGGACTAGCGGGAGCCACAGATACGCAGTATTTT
TRBJ2-7,14,TRBV6-8,-,few,CASNRQAQGYEQYF,TGTGCCAGCAACCGACAGGCTCAAGGCTACGAGCAGTACTTC
TRBJ1-2,13,TRBV12-5,-,medium-sized,CASTRDLVYGYTF,TGTGCCAGCACCCGGGACCTGGTCTATGGCTACACCTTC
TRBJ2-7,13,TRBV28,-,-,CASSFGVSYEQYF,TGTGCCAGCAGTTTCGGGGTTTCCTACGAGCAGTACTTC
TRBJ2-3,15,TRBV6-7,-,few,CASSYSNRATDTQYF,TGTGCCAGCAGTTACTCGAACAGGGCCACAGATACGCAGTATTTT
TRBJ2-7,15,TRBV5-1,-,-,CASSLNTGSGYEQYF,TGCGCCAGCAGCTTGAATACCGGGAGTGGCTACGAGCAGTACTTC
TRBJ1-4,15,TRBV11-3,TRBD1,few,CASQLMRGRWEKLFF,TGTGCCAGCCAATTAATGAGGGGGCGGTGGGAAAAACTGTTTTTT
TRBJ2-7,15,TRBV19,-,few,CASSLGLTSSYEQYF,TGTGCCAGTAGTTTGGGACTCACGAGCTCCTACGAGCAGTACTTC
TRBJ1-1,13,TRBV18,-,few,CASSVDLNTEAFF,TGTGCCAGCTCAGTCGACTTGAACACTGAAGCTTTCTTT